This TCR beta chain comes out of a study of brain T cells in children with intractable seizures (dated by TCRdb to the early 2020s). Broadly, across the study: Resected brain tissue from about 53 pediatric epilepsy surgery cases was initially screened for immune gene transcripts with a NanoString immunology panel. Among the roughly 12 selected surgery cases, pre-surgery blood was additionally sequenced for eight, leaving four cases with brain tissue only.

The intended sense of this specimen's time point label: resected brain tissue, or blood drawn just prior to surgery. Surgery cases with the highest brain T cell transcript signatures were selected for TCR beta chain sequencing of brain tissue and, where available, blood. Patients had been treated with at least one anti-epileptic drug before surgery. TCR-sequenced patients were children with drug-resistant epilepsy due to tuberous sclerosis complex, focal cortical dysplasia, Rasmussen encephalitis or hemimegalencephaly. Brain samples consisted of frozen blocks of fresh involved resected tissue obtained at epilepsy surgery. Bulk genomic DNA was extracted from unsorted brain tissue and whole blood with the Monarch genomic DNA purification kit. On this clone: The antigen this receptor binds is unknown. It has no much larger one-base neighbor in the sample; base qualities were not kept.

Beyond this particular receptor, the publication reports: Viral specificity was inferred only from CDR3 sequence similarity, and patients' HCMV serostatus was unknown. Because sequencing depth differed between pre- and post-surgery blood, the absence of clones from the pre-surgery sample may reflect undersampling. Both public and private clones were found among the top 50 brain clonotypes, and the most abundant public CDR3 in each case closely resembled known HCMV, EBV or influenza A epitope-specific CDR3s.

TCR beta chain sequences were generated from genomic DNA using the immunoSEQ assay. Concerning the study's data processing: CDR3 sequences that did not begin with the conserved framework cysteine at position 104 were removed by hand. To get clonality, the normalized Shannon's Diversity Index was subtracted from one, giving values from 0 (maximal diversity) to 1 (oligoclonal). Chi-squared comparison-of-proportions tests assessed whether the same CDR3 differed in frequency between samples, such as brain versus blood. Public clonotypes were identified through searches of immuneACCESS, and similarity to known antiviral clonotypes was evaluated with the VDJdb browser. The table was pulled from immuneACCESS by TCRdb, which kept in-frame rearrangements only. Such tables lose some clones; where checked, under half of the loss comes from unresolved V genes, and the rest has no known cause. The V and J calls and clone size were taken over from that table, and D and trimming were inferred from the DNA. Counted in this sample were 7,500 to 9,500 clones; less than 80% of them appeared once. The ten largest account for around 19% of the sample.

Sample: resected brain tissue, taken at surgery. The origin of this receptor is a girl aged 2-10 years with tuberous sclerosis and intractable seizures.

CDR3 region: CASTTTEVSTNQPQHF. At the DNA level, the sequence is TGTGCCAGTACCACGACAGAAGTTAGTACCAATCAGCCCCAGCATTTT. The sequence is built from TRBV19 and TRBJ1-5, and TRBD1 may be the D gene, going by 5 matching bases. The germline V gene (reference sequence) gives CDR1 as LNHDA and CDR2 as SQIVND. Inclusive of the bounding cysteine and phenylalanine, the CDR3 is 16 residues long. The read is trimmed to its CDR3 DNA, 48 bases read in frame from base 1. Trimming takes 7 bases from V and 3 bases from J, and the germline ends sit 19 bases apart.